The clone carrying this TCR beta chain was detected only a few times. What it binds is unknown. The ends lost 3 bases at V and 3 bases at J; junction bases unmatched: 5. Looked up from germline, CDR1 is SGDLS and CDR2 is YYNGEE. The CDR3 length is 17 residues. This sample stems from a study of T-cell reconstitution after alpha-beta-depleted transplantation in children. The TCRbeta library incorporated unique molecular identifiers. Each CDR3 protein gets one entry after TCRdb re-called the PCR reads with MiXCR. The sample consists of fewer than 700,000 distinct CDR3 sequences, 13% of them appearing once. Study-wide results and limits: There were some patients whose high TCRbeta diversity at day 60 came from surviving recipient T cells and thymic progenitors. T-cell numbers and diversity one year post-transplant derived largely from freshly generated T cells. After transplant, at about two months, alpha-beta T cells were reportedly derived from several hundred expanded graft clones.

Material: PBMCs, mostly from graft donor cells, obtained 360 days after TCRalphabeta/CD19-depleted stem cell transplant. The clonotype originates from a male patient between 5 and 17 years old who had a stem cell transplant for acute myeloid leukemia, so the T cells may come from the graft donor. The chain uses TRBV9 and TRBJ2-6, with 11 bases that match TRBD2. CDR3: CASSEETSGSGANVLTF. DNA for the CDR3: TGTGCCAGCAGCGAGGAAACTAGCGGGAGTGGGGCCAACGTCCTGACTTTC.